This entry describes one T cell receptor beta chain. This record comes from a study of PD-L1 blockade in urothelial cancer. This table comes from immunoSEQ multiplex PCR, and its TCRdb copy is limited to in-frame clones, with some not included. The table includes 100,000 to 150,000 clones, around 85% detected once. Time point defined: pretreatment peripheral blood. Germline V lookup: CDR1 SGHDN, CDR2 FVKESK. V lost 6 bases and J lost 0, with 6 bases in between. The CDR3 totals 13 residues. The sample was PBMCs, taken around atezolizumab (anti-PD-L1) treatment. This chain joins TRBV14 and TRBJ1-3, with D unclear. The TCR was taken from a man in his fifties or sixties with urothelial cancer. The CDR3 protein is CASSPHSGNTIYF. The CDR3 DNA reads TGTGCCAGCAGTCCCCACTCTGGAAACACCATATATTTT.